The clone carrying this TCR beta chain was counted a single time. As originally analysed: Amplified reference gene primers provided the basis for estimating nucleated cell counts. The table came from immunoSEQ multiplex PCR; TCRdb's copy has only in-frame clones and leaves some out. For V, J and clone size, that table is used; D and trimming come from the DNA. Of 150,000 or so clones listed, about four fifths are singletons. Germline CDR1 reads MDHEN; CDR2 reads SYDVKM. With 7 bases removed from V and 0 bases from J, the gap between germline ends came to 9 bases. This CDR3 comprises 13 residues. Donors in Cohort 3 counted as recovered after two negative PCRs, clearance, or symptom resolution. These data come from a study of blood T cell repertoires in COVID-19. Study-wide context: From T cells, B-cell-depleted T cells, or PBMCs came the material, which was cDNA or gDNA.

This receptor was taken from a man aged 45 to 65 who had recovered from COVID-19. The sample consisted of PBMCs or T cells enriched from blood (not recorded which). V usage is TRBV28 and J usage is TRBJ1-1; D remains unclear. The DNA for the CDR3 is TGTGCCAGCACCTTTACAGTGAACACTGAAGCTTTCTTT. This codes for CASTFTVNTEAFF.